These 29 T cell receptor beta chains were sequenced from one sample in a study of blood T cell repertoires in COVID-19. Using immunoSEQ multiplex PCR, the repertoire was profiled, and TCRdb retains in-frame clones only, with some absent. This table holds 230,000 or so clones, around 84% found once. Sequencing input: peripheral blood. These receptors were obtained from a middle-aged man who had recovered from COVID-19.

The rearrangement links TRBV19 to TRBJ1-2; TRBD1 matches 11 bases. CDR3 length: 15 residues. Germline V gene sequence: CDR1 LNHDA, CDR2 SQIVND (reference sequence). V dropped 4 bases and J dropped 3; count of bases not matched to a gene: 4. The CDR3 sequence is CASSRGTGGHYGYTF. Here the CDR3 DNA reads TGTGCCAGTAGTAGAGGGACAGGGGGTCACTATGGCTACACCTTC.

Turning to this clone: One end of the junction does not line up with germline, which may come from a read error. V is TRBV5-1 and J is TRBJ1-3; 9 nucleotides match TRBD1. Germline V gene sequence: CDR1 SGHRS, CDR2 YFSETQ. The CDR3 contains 14 residues. The CDR3 DNA reads TGCGCCAGCAGTTTGGACAGGGGAGAAAACACCATATATTTT. As protein: CASSLDRGENTIYF.

J is TRBJ1-1 and V is TRBV27; D ambiguous. The CDR3 extends over 14 amino acids. Trimming shortened V by 0 bases and J by 2 bases, and 7 bases separated the two germline ends. Germline V CDR1 and CDR2: MNHEY, SMNVEV (reference sequence). The CDR3: CASSLSRSNTEAFF. The CDR3 DNA follows: TGTGCCAGCAGTTTATCGCGGAGTAACACTGAAGCTTTCTTT.

Here the CDR3 DNA reads TGCAGCGTTGTTGACGGGACTGAAGCTTTCTTT. This gives the protein CSVVDGTEAFF. The chain employs TRBV29-1 and TRBJ1-1; D not resolved. The germline CDR1 and CDR2 sequences are SQVTM and ANQGSEA. The CDR3 is 11 residues long. The ends were cut back, 4 bases at V and 5 bases at J, with 8 bases in the middle.

At least ten counts were recorded for this clone. The chain combines TRBV7-9 with TRBJ1-1, with TRBD1 matching over 10 bases. J lost 7 bases, V lost 4 bases, and 3 bases had no gene match. Germline CDR1 is SEHNR and CDR2 is FQNEAQ (reference sequence). This CDR3 comprises 13 residues. The CDR3: CASSSDRGLEAFF. In DNA form, the CDR3 reads TGTGCCAGCAGCTCAGACAGGGGGCTTGAAGCTTTCTTT.

The gene calls are TRBV7-2 and TRBJ1-1; D unclear. Between the trimmed V and J ends, which lost 3 bases and 1 base, there was a span of 6 bases. Germline V CDR1 and CDR2: SGHTA, FQGNSA. The CDR3 extends over 13 amino acids. The CDR3 protein is CASSLERNTEAFF. As DNA, the CDR3 is TGTGCCAGCAGCTTGGAGAGGAACACTGAAGCTTTCTTT.

V gene TRBV19 combines with J gene TRBJ1-1; D gene unclear. Trimming took 2 bases from V and 6 from J, leaving 4 bases between them. This CDR3 has 11 residues. Germline CDR1 LNHDA, CDR2 SQIVND (reference sequence). The CDR3 DNA reads TGTGCCAGTAGTATACGCGCTGAAGCTTTCTTT. It is translated as CASSIRAEAFF. The whole variable domain, filled in from reference TRBV19 and TRBJ1-1, reads DGGITQSPKYLFRKEGQNVTLSCEQNLNHDAMYWYRQDPGQGLRLIYYSQIVNDFQKGDIAEGYSVSREKKESFPLTVTSAQKNPTAFYLCASSIRAEAFFGQGTRLTVV.

The V call is TRBV5-1, the J call TRBJ1-1; no definite D call. The V and J ends lost 2 bases and 8 bases respectively, with 19 bases between them. Germline CDR1 and CDR2: SGHRS and YFSETQ. The length of the CDR3 is 15 residues. In DNA, the CDR3 is TGCGCCAGCAGCTTTGCCCAGACCGTCGGGGTAGAAGCTTTCTTT. It is translated as CASSFAQTVGVEAFF.

This clone occurred once. This chain links TRBV30 with TRBJ1-5, with TRBD1 identical over 7 bases. After removal of 0 bases from V and 1 base from J, the junction contained 3 bases not matched to a gene. The CDR3 is made up of 15 amino acids. CDR1 is GTSNPN, CDR2 SVGIG, per germline (reference sequence). As DNA, the CDR3 is TGTGCCTGGAGTGTAGGGGACAGAAGCAATCAGCCCCAGCATTTT. Encoded protein: CAWSVGDRSNQPQHF.

The J gene is TRBJ2-4, the V gene TRBV4-2, with 7 nucleotides matching TRBD1. Unmatched junction bases numbered 6, after V lost 0 bases and J lost 7 bases. From germline, CDR1 is LGHNA and CDR2 YNFKEQ. The CDR3 totals 15 residues. The CDR3 loop reads CASSQDDRVGNIQYF. For the CDR3, the DNA is TGTGCCAGCAGCCAAGATGACAGGGTCGGGAACATTCAGTACTTC.

V usage is TRBV7-2 and J usage is TRBJ2-3; 13 bases match TRBD2. Germline CDR1 SGHTA, CDR2 FQGNSA. The CDR3 runs 15 residues. Trimming took 6 bases from V and 7 from J; bases not matched to a gene: 7. Written as DNA, the CDR3 is TGTGCCAGCAGAACACTAGCGGGGGGGCCAAATACGCAGTATTTT. Its translation: CASRTLAGGPNTQYF.

The chain joins TRBV27 to TRBJ2-5; 9 bases agree with TRBD1. Germline values: CDR1 MNHEY, CDR2 SMNVEV (reference sequence). Germline trimming cut 4 bases from V and 4 bases from J; bases unmatched to any gene: 7. The CDR3 loop spans 15 amino acids. The CDR3 DNA is TGTGCCAGCAGTTCTTTATACAGGGGGCTAGAGACCCAGTACTTC. Its translation is CASSSLYRGLETQYF.

The chain combines TRBV10-1 with TRBJ2-7; 9 positions agree with TRBD1. CDR1 and CDR2 (germline): WNHNN, SYGVQD (reference sequence). The CDR3 totals 15 residues. Trimming at V came to 3 bases and at J to 1 base, leaving 4 bases not matched to a gene. Here the CDR3 reads CASSEPGQGSYEQYF. CDR3 sequence (DNA): TGCGCCAGCAGTGAACCGGGACAGGGTTCCTACGAGCAGTACTTC.

V and J are TRBV11-3 and TRBJ1-6, with 10 bases identical to TRBD1. In germline, CDR1 is SGHNT, CDR2 YENEEA. CDR3 length equals 13 residues. V trimming: 3 bases; J trimming: 11 bases; junction bases outside the gene matches: 1. The DNA of the CDR3 is TGTGCCAGCAGCTTGGGACAGGGGACACCCCTCCACTTT. It codes for CASSLGQGTPLHF.

The rearrangement joins TRBV19 to TRBJ1-1, with D unresolved. CDR1 is LNHDA and CDR2 is SQIVND in the germline V gene (reference sequence). V was pared by 4 bases and J by 0 bases, with 6 bases between. The CDR3 has 13 amino acids. The CDR3 DNA reads TGTGCCAGTAGTACCCAAATGAACACTGAAGCTTTCTTT. Translation: CASSTQMNTEAFF.

The V gene is TRBV4-1, the J gene TRBJ2-5, with 7 bases fitting TRBD2. The CDR3 covers 15 residues. The junction had 5 bases not matched to a gene; V was cut back by 1 base and J by 3 bases. Germline V CDR1 and CDR2: MGHRA, YSYEKL. The CDR3 DNA reads TGCGCCAGCAGCCAAGCTAGCGGACTAAAAGAGACCCAGTACTTC. Translated: CASSQASGLKETQYF.

This clone was detected a few times. This chain uses TRBV4-1 with TRBJ1-1; unclear D gene. CDR1 MGHRA and CDR2 YSYEKL come from the germline V gene. Trimming removed 4 bases at V and 8 bases at J, with 14 bases between. CDR3 length: 13 amino acids. The CDR3 sequence: CASSLTVFREAFF. The DNA of the CDR3 is TGCGCCAGCAGCCTCACAGTATTCAGGGAAGCTTTCTTT.

The rearrangement uses TRBV29-1 and TRBJ2-7; 7 nucleotides agree with TRBD2. Germline assignment: CDR1 SQVTM and CDR2 ANQGSEA. The CDR3 extends over 14 amino acids. Trimming removed 6 bases from V and 0 bases from J; junction bases left unmatched: 8. CDR3 region: CSVGGTLHSYEQYF. As DNA, the CDR3 is TGCAGCGTGGGGGGGACGCTGCACTCCTACGAGCAGTACTTC.

This clone showed up just once. J is TRBJ2-7 and V is TRBV21-1; the D call in the table, TRBD1, was not verified against the DNA. TRBV21-1 is a pseudogene locus. CDR3 length: 16 residues. The CDR3 reads CASSKAGQGSWYEQYF. The CDR3, as DNA: TGTGCCAGCAGCAAAGCAGGGCAGGGGAGTTGGTACGAGCAGTACTTC.

This chain connects TRBV19 to TRBJ1-2, with 10 bases identical to TRBD1. The CDR3 is 13 residues long. Looked up from germline, CDR1 is LNHDA and CDR2 is SQIVND (reference sequence). The V gene end was trimmed by 7 bases and the J gene end by 6 bases; junction bases not matched to a gene: 5. The CDR3 bases are TGTGCCAGTATCGACAGGGGGCGCGATGGCTACACCTTC. It yields the protein CASIDRGRDGYTF.

The chain links TRBV24-1 to TRBJ1-2; 12 bases are shared with TRBD1. Unmatched junction bases numbered 9, after V lost 5 bases and J lost 6 bases. The CDR3 runs to 16 residues. Germline lookup yields CDR1 KGHDR and CDR2 SFDVKD. The CDR3 region is CATSGPGQGASNGYTF. The CDR3 DNA sequence: TGTGCCACCAGTGGTCCGGGACAGGGGGCTTCGAATGGCTACACCTTC.

The chain has TRBV5-6 and TRBJ1-2, with TRBD1 matching over 8 bases. The J segment lost 5 bases and the V segment lost 4 bases, leaving 16 bases of the junction unmatched. Germline loops: CDR1 SGHDT, CDR2 YYEEEE. This CDR3 has 17 amino acids. The CDR3 protein is CASSDDRGLASPYGYTF. In DNA form, the CDR3 reads TGTGCCAGCAGCGATGACAGGGGACTTGCCAGCCCTTATGGCTACACCTTC.

This CDR3 reads CASSQVGDMGNTIYF. The CDR3 coding sequence is TGCGCCAGCAGCCAAGTGGGGGACATGGGAAACACCATATATTTT. The chain is built from TRBV4-3 and TRBJ1-3; TRBD1 might be the D (6 bases). The CDR3 consists of 15 residues. Trimming pared 1 base from V and 4 bases from J, leaving 11 bases between. The germline gives CDR1 LGHNA, CDR2 YSLEER.

This rearrangement joins TRBV15 to TRBJ2-7; TRBD1 might be the D (5 bases). CDR3 length: 17 residues. Germline-derived CDR1 and CDR2 are LNHNV and YYDKDF (reference sequence). With 0 bases removed from V and 3 bases from J, the gap between germline ends came to 18 bases. The CDR3 sequence: CATSRDLLQVGVYEQYF. As DNA, the CDR3 is TGTGCCACCAGCAGAGATCTTCTGCAGGTAGGGGTCTACGAGCAGTACTTC.

In its sample, this clone was seen once. This rearrangement joins TRBV19 to TRBJ1-1; TRBD1 matches 7 bases. V trimming: 6 bases; J trimming: 1 base; junction bases outside the gene matches: 8. The CDR3 is 15 residues long. Per germline, CDR1 LNHDA and CDR2 SQIVND (reference sequence). The CDR3 is CASRSTGFGNTEAFF. The CDR3 nucleotides are TGTGCCAGTAGATCGACAGGGTTCGGGAACACTGAAGCTTTCTTT.

J is TRBJ2-7 and V is TRBV11-2; 9 positions agree with TRBD1. Trimming cost V 1 base and J 3 bases; bases outside gene matches: 4. This CDR3 region has 15 residues. Germline loops: CDR1 SGHAT, CDR2 FQNNGV. The CDR3 loop is CASSLVGQGVYEQYF. The CDR3 DNA follows: TGTGCCAGCAGCTTAGTGGGACAGGGCGTCTACGAGCAGTACTTC.

V usage is TRBV21-1 and J usage is TRBJ2-1; the table's D call, TRBD2, has no DNA check behind it. TRBV21-1 counts as a pseudogene. The CDR3 is made up of 14 amino acids. The CDR3 reads CASSPSRDYNEQFF. DNA of the CDR3: TGTGCCAGCAGCCCCTCTCGAGACTACAATGAGCAGTTCTTC.

CDR3 DNA sequence: TGTGCCTGTTCCGCCGTCGGAGTGGGTGAAAAACTGTTTTTT. Translating it yields CACSAVGVGEKLFF. This chain uses TRBV25-1 with TRBJ1-4; D ambiguous. This CDR3 spans 14 amino acids. In germline, CDR1 is MGHDK, CDR2 SYGVNS. V dropped 11 bases and J dropped 7 bases, with 20 bases sitting between them.

The chain links TRBV6-1 to TRBJ2-7, with 10 bases aligning to TRBD1. J gave up 0 bases and V 0 bases, and 2 bases lay outside the gene matches. This CDR3 spans 16 amino acids. Germline CDR1 reads MNHNS; CDR2 reads SASEGT. The CDR3 DNA reads as TGTGCCAGCAGTGAAGCGTGGGACAGGGGCTCCTACGAGCAGTACTTC. It encodes CASSEAWDRGSYEQYF.